This TCR beta chain was profiled in a study of blood T cell repertoires in COVID-19. Study as a whole: COVID-19 samples collected from the United States, Italy and Spain covered acute and convalescent phases. In each case, the material was cDNA or gDNA derived from T cells, B-cell-depleted T cells, or PBMCs.

CDR3 length: 15 amino acids. Germline CDR1 is SGHTS and CDR2 is YDEGEE. V was pared by 4 bases and J by 0 bases, with 4 bases of the junction left unmatched. Original methodology: Cell counts per sample came from amplifying reference gene primers. Assay used: immunoSEQ multiplex PCR; TCRdb lists only in-frame clones, some missing. Clonal size and the V and J genes are those of that table, whereas D and trimming came from the DNA. Here the sample spans tens of thousands of clones, about 90% being singletons. The TCR originated in a woman younger than 45 in a cohort sampled during active COVID-19. V is TRBV5-8 and J is TRBJ2-1, with 7 positions matching TRBD2. What was sequenced was peripheral blood. CDR3 nucleotide sequence: TGTGCCAGCAGCACCGGGACTACCTCCTACAATGAGCAGTTCTTC. Its protein is CASSTGTTSYNEQFF.